The T cell receptor (beta chain) under discussion was sequenced for a study of OX40 agonist ivuxolimab in advanced cancers. For the study at large: Three patients responded partially, comprising one with hepatocellular carcinoma and two with cutaneous melanoma.

Profiling relied on immunoSEQ multiplex PCR, and the TCRdb table lists in-frame clones only, not all of them. The sample includes about 58,000 clones, approximately 87% of them seen just once. The germline V gene encodes CDR1 MNHNS and CDR2 SASEGT. With 4 bases clipped from V and 3 bases from J, the junction kept 6 bases outside the gene matches. This CDR3 region has 15 residues. Overall study results and limits: At doses 0.1 to 3.0 mg/kg, CD4+ and CD8+ clones expanded.

Worth noting for this clone: The target antigen is unknown.

The TCR was taken from an adult with an advanced solid tumor such as melanoma, head and neck, liver or kidney cancer. This chain links TRBV6-1 with TRBJ2-3, with 8 nucleotides matching TRBD1. Sequencing was performed on CD4+ or CD8+ T cells sorted from blood, taken in a trial of the OX40 agonist ivuxolimab. CDR3 nucleotide sequence: TGTGCCAGCAGTGTGCGGGACAGGACAACAGATACGCAGTATTTT. Its translation is CASSVRDRTTDTQYF.